Listed below are T cell receptor beta chains from one sample, sequenced in a study of shared clonotypes between healthy human individuals. Profiled with immunoSEQ multiplex PCR; TCRdb holds only in-frame clones, not every one. The sample has approximately 2.1 million clones, approximately 93% seen once. Input material: naive CD4+ T cells from PBMCs. Receptors originate from a man in his late teens or twenties in good health. Some clones in this sample may be carry-over from other donors' samples. The CDR3 runs from the conserved cysteine through the conserved F or W. The order of the fields is D gene, J gene, clone size, V gene, CDR3 protein, CDR3 DNA. The D gene is left open where the match is weak. Expanded clones get a size class; other rows say once, few or many, or leave the size out.

>TRBD2|TRBJ2-5|NA|TRBV25-1
CASSEVGTGGGETQYF
TGTGCCAGCAGTGAAGTCGGCACGGGGGGGGGTGAGACCCAGTACTTC
>NA|TRBJ1-2|NA|TRBV6-1
CASSVGREDGYTF
TGTGCCAGCAGTGTAGGCAGGGAGGATGGCTACACCTTC
>TRBD2|TRBJ2-1|NA|TRBV6-5
CASSYSGSSYNEQFF
TGTGCCAGCAGTTATAGCGGGAGTTCCTACAATGAGCAGTTCTTC
>NA|TRBJ2-1|NA|TRBV5-6
CASSLAGKQQFF
TGTGCCAGCAGCTTGGCGGGAAAGCAGCAGTTCTTC
>NA|TRBJ2-7|NA|TRBV11-1
CASSLARGASYEQYF
TGTGCCAGCAGCTTAGCGCGAGGAGCCTCCTACGAGCAGTACTTC
>NA|TRBJ2-3|NA|TRBV9
CASSVGGDTQYF
TGTGCCAGCAGCGTAGGTGGTGATACGCAGTATTTT
>NA|TRBJ2-1|NA|TRBV5-4
CASSFGHNEQFF
TGTGCCAGCAGCTTCGGGCACAATGAGCAGTTCTTC
>NA|TRBJ1-2|NA|TRBV6-5
CASGSGRNYGYTF
TGTGCCAGCGGTTCAGGCAGGAACTATGGCTACACCTTC
>TRBD1|TRBJ2-7|NA|TRBV18
CASSPNQGAQSTYEQYF
TGTGCCAGCTCACCCAACCAGGGGGCACAATCAACCTACGAGCAGTACTTC
>NA|TRBJ2-1|once|TRBV28
CASRESYNEQFF
TGTGCCAGCCGGGAATCCTACAATGAGCAGTTCTTC
>NA|TRBJ1-2|once|TRBV28
CASSLALWGYTF
TGTGCCAGCAGTTTGGCACTTTGGGGCTACACCTTC
>NA|TRBJ1-5|NA|TRBV7-8
CASSPRYLNSNQPQHF
TGTGCCAGCAGCCCGCGTTATTTAAATAGCAATCAGCCCCAGCATTTT
>TRBD1|TRBJ2-2|NA|TRBV10-3
CAISESNGGQGNTGELFF
TGTGCCATCAGTGAGTCGAATGGGGGACAGGGGAACACCGGGGAGCTGTTTTTT
>TRBD1|TRBJ1-1|few|TRBV6-5
CASSYVGQGKAFF
TGTGCCAGCAGTTACGTGGGACAGGGAAAAGCTTTCTTT
>TRBD1|TRBJ2-3|NA|TRBV28
CASSFGQGITDTQYF
TGTGCCAGCAGTTTCGGACAGGGGATCACAGATACGCAGTATTTT
>NA|TRBJ2-1|NA|TRBV7-9
CASSLERLRSNEQFF
TGTGCCAGCAGCTTAGAGCGGTTGAGGTCAAATGAGCAGTTCTTC
>NA|TRBJ1-5|NA|TRBV4-1
CASSQDDQGHKGAQHF
TGCGCCAGCAGCCAAGATGATCAGGGGCACAAAGGAGCCCAGCATTTT
>NA|TRBJ1-6|NA|TRBV2
CASSEGGAWNSPLHF
TGTGCCAGCAGTGAAGGGGGGGCTTGGAATTCACCCCTCCACTTT
>NA|TRBJ1-2|NA|TRBV5-1
CASSSTEPNYGYTF
TGCGCCAGCAGCTCGACAGAGCCCAACTATGGCTACACCTTC
>NA|TRBJ2-2|NA|TRBV5-4
CASSLVRGANTGELFF
TGTGCCAGCAGCTTGGTGAGGGGGGCGAACACCGGGGAGCTGTTTTTT
>NA|TRBJ2-1|NA|TRBV10-1
CASSDGGVNEQFF
TGCGCCAGCAGTGATGGCGGGGTCAATGAGCAGTTCTTC
>TRBD2|TRBJ2-7|NA|TRBV5-4
CASSLTSGGTYEQYF
TGTGCCAGCAGCTTGACTAGCGGAGGCACCTACGAGCAGTACTTC
>TRBD1|TRBJ2-3|NA|TRBV7-3
CASSLTVGGTSTDTQYF
TGTGCCAGCAGCTTAACTGTAGGGGGCACTAGCACAGATACGCAGTATTTT
>NA|TRBJ2-5|once|TRBV7-9
CASSLGGAGSGETQYF
TGTGCCAGCAGCTTGGGTGGGGCGGGGTCCGGAGAGACCCAGTACTTC
>TRBD2|TRBJ2-1|NA|TRBV14
CASSQDPGTSVYNEQFF
TGTGCCAGCAGCCAAGATCCCGGGACTAGCGTCTACAATGAGCAGTTCTTC
>NA|TRBJ1-2|NA|TRBV4-3
CASSRTSVTTGSNYGYTF
TGCGCCAGCAGCCGAACTTCGGTCACGACGGGATCTAACTATGGCTACACCTTC
>TRBD2|TRBJ2-7|NA|TRBV5-1
CASSLALAGGGGYEQYF
TGCGCCAGCAGCTTGGCACTAGCGGGAGGAGGGGGGTACGAGCAGTACTTC
>NA|TRBJ2-1|NA|TRBV18
CASSPQGGYEQFF
TGTGCCAGCTCACCACAAGGGGGTTATGAGCAGTTCTTC
>NA|TRBJ2-7|once|TRBV6-5
CASSYQREQYF
TGTGCCAGCAGTTACCAACGTGAGCAGTACTTC
>NA|TRBJ2-5|NA|TRBV30
CAWSVWTREGQETQYF
TGTGCCTGGAGTGTATGGACCCGAGAGGGTCAAGAGACCCAGTACTTC
>NA|TRBJ1-2|NA|TRBV10-3
CAIRGGGSYGYTF
TGTGCCATCAGGGGAGGGGGTAGCTATGGCTACACCTTC
>NA|TRBJ1-4|NA|TRBV5-8
CASNFGLGGEKLFF
TGTGCCAGCAATTTCGGGCTGGGAGGTGAAAAACTGTTTTTT
>NA|TRBJ2-2|NA|TRBV7-2
CASTAAARTPGELFF
TGTGCCAGCACCGCCGCTGCGAGGACCCCCGGGGAGCTGTTTTTT
>NA|TRBJ2-7|NA|TRBV30
CAWEGLDGEQYF
TGTGCCTGGGAGGGTTTGGATGGCGAGCAGTACTTC
>TRBD2|TRBJ2-1|NA|TRBV9
CASSKAGTSGTLVYNEQFF
TGTGCCAGCAGCAAAGCCGGGACTAGCGGGACGCTGGTCTACAATGAGCAGTTCTTC
>NA|TRBJ2-3|NA|TRBV23-1
CASSASDKSSTDTQYF
TGCGCCAGCTCTGCGTCGGACAAGTCTAGCACAGATACGCAGTATTTT
>NA|TRBJ2-2|NA|TRBV27
CASSLRRGTGELFF
TGTGCCAGCAGTTTACGACGGGGCACCGGGGAGCTGTTTTTT
>NA|TRBJ2-7|NA|TRBV6-5
CASSYQGRAYSYEQYF
TGTGCCAGCAGTTACCAAGGCAGGGCCTACTCCTACGAGCAGTACTTC
>NA|TRBJ2-5|once|TRBV7-2
CASSFGENQYF
TGTGCCAGCAGCTTTGGAGAGAACCAGTACTTC
>TRBD2|TRBJ2-5|NA|TRBV5-1
CASSNQGLAAETQYF
TGCGCCAGCAGCAATCAGGGACTAGCTGCGGAGACCCAGTACTTC
>NA|TRBJ2-7|NA|TRBV10-3
CAISALYEQYF
TGTGCCATCAGTGCCCTGTACGAGCAGTACTTC
>NA|TRBJ1-2|NA|TRBV7-9
CASSKDSSNYGYTF
TGTGCCAGCAGCAAGGACTCTTCTAACTATGGCTACACCTTC
>TRBD1|TRBJ1-4|NA|TRBV18
CASSPPTGRLFF
TGTGCCAGCTCACCACCGACAGGGCGACTGTTTTTT
>TRBD2|TRBJ2-3|NA|TRBV7-3
CASSLGVAGGTDTQYF
TGTGCCAGCAGCTTAGGGGTAGCGGGAGGGACAGATACGCAGTATTTT
>TRBD1|TRBJ1-4|NA|TRBV7-2
CASSSRQGAGVFF
TGTGCCAGCAGCTCCCGACAGGGGGCGGGGGTGTTTTTT
>TRBD2|TRBJ2-1|NA|TRBV2
CASRQGLAGDNEQFF
TGTGCCAGCCGCCAGGGACTAGCGGGAGACAATGAGCAGTTCTTC
>NA|TRBJ1-1|once|TRBV2
CASSQEGGGSTEAFF
TGTGCCAGCAGTCAAGAGGGGGGTGGGAGCACTGAAGCTTTCTTT
>NA|TRBJ2-2|NA|TRBV7-9
CASSLAGRVAGELFF
TGTGCCAGCAGCTTGGCAGGGAGAGTCGCCGGGGAGCTGTTTTTT
>NA|TRBJ2-3|NA|TRBV18
CASSPMTRDTQYF
TGTGCCAGCTCGCCAATGACGAGGGATACGCAGTATTTT
>NA|TRBJ1-1|NA|TRBV7-2
CASSLYSSSHTEAFF
TGTGCCAGCAGCTTATATAGTTCGAGCCACACTGAAGCTTTCTTT
>NA|TRBJ2-1|NA|TRBV5-1
CASSLGGESYNEQFF
TGCGCCAGCAGCTTGGGGGGCGAATCCTACAATGAGCAGTTCTTC
>NA|TRBJ2-1|NA|TRBV6-6
CASSYVASGHEQFF
TGTGCCAGCAGTTACGTGGCGAGCGGCCATGAGCAGTTCTTC
>TRBD1|TRBJ2-3|NA|TRBV5-4
CASSQGEQANTQYF
TGTGCCAGCAGCCAGGGGGAGCAAGCGAATACGCAGTATTTT
>TRBD1|TRBJ1-4|NA|TRBV27
CASSGTGLGEKLFF
TGTGCCAGTTCCGGGACAGGGTTGGGAGAAAAACTGTTTTTT